The sequence of this T cell receptor beta chain was determined in a study of T cell responses to AZD1222 COVID-19 vaccine. This CDR3 contains 13 residues. The germline V and J ends were trimmed by 4 bases and 7 bases, with 12 bases remaining between them. CDR1 is SGHDT, CDR2 YYEEEE, per germline. Measured with immunoSEQ multiplex PCR; TCRdb has only the in-frame clones, and not every one. The sample records 200,000 to 250,000 clones, roughly 94% being singletons. As regards this clone: Its antigen remains unidentified.

The study, taken as a whole, reports: Donors in the cohort were predominantly white British and more often female, and clonal diversity was possibly underestimated. Breadth and depth of Spike-specific TCRs rose after two AZD1222 doses. Baseline serology detected seropositivity in only a handful of AZD1222 recipients. Spike regions recognized by vaccine-associated CD4 TCRs spanned the protein, led by 160-218 and 743-854.

The sample was peripheral blood, taken 28 days after the second dose of the MenACWY control vaccine. The clonotype was recovered from an adult who received the MenACWY meningococcal vaccine as a control. The chain joins TRBV5-6 to TRBJ1-3; D remains ambiguous. For the CDR3, the DNA is TGTGCCAGCAGCGCGGGTGGGCGGAACACCATATATTTT. Protein product: CASSAGGRNTIYF.